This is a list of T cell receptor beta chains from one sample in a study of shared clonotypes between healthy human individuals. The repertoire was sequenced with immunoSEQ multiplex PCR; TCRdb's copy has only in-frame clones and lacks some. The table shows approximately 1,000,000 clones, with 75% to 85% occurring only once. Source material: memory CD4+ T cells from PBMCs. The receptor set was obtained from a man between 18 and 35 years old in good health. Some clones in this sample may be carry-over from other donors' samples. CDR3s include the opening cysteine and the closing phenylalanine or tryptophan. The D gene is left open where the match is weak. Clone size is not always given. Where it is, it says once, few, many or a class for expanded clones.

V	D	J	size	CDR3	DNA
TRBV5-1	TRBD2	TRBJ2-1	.	CASRARDYPYNEQFF	TGCGCCAGCAGAGCCCGGGACTACCCATACAATGAGCAGTTCTTC
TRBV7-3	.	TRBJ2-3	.	CASSFIRADTQYF	TGTGCCAGCAGCTTCATAAGGGCAGATACGCAGTATTTT
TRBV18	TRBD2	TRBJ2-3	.	CASSRTSGSPTDTQYF	TGTGCCAGCTCAAGGACTAGCGGGAGCCCCACAGATACGCAGTATTTT
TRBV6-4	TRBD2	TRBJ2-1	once	CASSADSGMGGEQFF	TGTGCCAGCAGTGCGGATAGCGGGATGGGGGGTGAGCAGTTCTTC
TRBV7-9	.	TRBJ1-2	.	CASSSSEYGYTF	TGTGCCAGCAGCTCCTCGGAATATGGCTACACCTTC
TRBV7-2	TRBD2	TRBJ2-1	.	CASSPQAGGSYNEQFF	TGTGCCAGCAGCCCCCAAGCGGGAGGTTCCTACAATGAGCAGTTCTTC
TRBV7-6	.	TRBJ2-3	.	CASSLAGTSTDTQYF	TGTGCCAGCAGCTTAGCGGGAACTAGCACAGATACGCAGTATTTT
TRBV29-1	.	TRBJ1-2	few	CSVEVRREDGYTF	TGCAGCGTTGAAGTTAGAAGGGAGGATGGCTACACCTTC
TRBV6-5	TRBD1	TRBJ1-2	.	CASSPHRGNYGYTF	TGTGCCAGCAGTCCCCACAGGGGCAACTATGGCTACACCTTC
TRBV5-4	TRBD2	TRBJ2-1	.	CASSQVGGTEQFF	TGTGCCAGCAGCCAAGTCGGGGGGACTGAGCAGTTCTTC
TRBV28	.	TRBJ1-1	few	CASRRGVNTEAFF	TGTGCCAGCAGGAGAGGAGTGAACACTGAAGCTTTCTTT
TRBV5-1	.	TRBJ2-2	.	CASSHTGRGDTGELFF	TGCGCCAGCAGCCATACCGGCCGCGGGGACACCGGGGAGCTGTTTTTT
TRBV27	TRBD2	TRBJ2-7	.	CASSRRDGTSGVNEQYF	TGTGCCAGCAGTCGAAGGGATGGGACTAGCGGGGTCAACGAGCAGTACTTC
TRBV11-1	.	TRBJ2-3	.	CASTLVLAADTQYF	TGTGCCAGCACGCTTGTTCTAGCCGCGGATACGCAGTATTTT
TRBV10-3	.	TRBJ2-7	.	CAIRGTGHVDEQYF	TGTGCCATCAGGGGGACGGGGCATGTGGACGAGCAGTACTTC
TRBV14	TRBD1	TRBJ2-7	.	CASSHTQTGAYEQYF	TGTGCCAGCAGCCACACCCAGACAGGGGCGTACGAGCAGTACTTC
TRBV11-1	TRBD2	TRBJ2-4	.	CASSSGGAKNIQYF	TGTGCCAGCAGCTCCGGGGGGGCCAAAAACATTCAGTACTTC
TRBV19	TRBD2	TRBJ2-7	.	CASSMAPRSSGRSYEQYF	TGTGCCAGTAGTATGGCCCCCAGGTCTAGCGGACGATCCTACGAGCAGTACTTC
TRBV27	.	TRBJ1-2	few	CASSLRGAYGYTF	TGTGCCAGCAGTTTACGAGGGGCATATGGCTACACCTTC
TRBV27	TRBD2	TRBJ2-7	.	CASRPQSGVLYEQYF	TGTGCCAGCAGACCCCAAAGCGGGGTCCTCTACGAGCAGTACTTC
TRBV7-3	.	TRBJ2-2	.	CASSPVSVLNTGELFF	TGTGCCAGCAGCCCGGTTTCAGTCCTGAACACCGGGGAGCTGTTTTTT
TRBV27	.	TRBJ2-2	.	CASRRNTGELFF	TGTGCCAGCAGACGAAACACCGGGGAGCTGTTTTTT
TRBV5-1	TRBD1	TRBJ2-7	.	CASSATGGAGEQYF	TGCGCCAGCAGCGCAACAGGGGGCGCGGGCGAGCAGTACTTC
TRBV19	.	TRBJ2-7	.	CASSMSNGQQYF	TGTGCCAGTAGTATGTCCAACGGGCAGCAGTACTTC
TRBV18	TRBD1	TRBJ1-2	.	CASSPPGQGGDYGYTF	TGTGCCAGCTCACCACCCGGACAGGGGGGCGACTATGGCTACACCTTC
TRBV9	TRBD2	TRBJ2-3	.	CASSAQLAGGTDTQYF	TGTGCCAGCAGCGCACAACTAGCGGGGGGCACAGATACGCAGTATTTT
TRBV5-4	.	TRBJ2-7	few	CASSLTRGSSYEQYF	TGTGCCAGCAGCTTGACTAGGGGAAGCTCCTACGAGCAGTACTTC
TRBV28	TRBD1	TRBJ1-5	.	CASSSGQGINQPQHF	TGTGCCAGCAGTTCGGGACAGGGGATCAATCAGCCCCAGCATTTT
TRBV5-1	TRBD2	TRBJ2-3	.	CASSGAGVSADTQYF	TGCGCCAGCAGCGGGGCGGGGGTGAGCGCAGATACGCAGTATTTT
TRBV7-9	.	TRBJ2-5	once	CASSPTGETQYF	TGTGCCAGCAGCCCAACAGGGGAGACCCAGTACTTC
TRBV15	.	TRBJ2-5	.	CATSRDQIGETQYF	TGTGCCACCAGCAGAGATCAGATCGGAGAGACCCAGTACTTC
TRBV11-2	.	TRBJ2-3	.	CASSLDGDTQYF	TGTGCCAGCAGCTTAGACGGAGATACGCAGTATTTT
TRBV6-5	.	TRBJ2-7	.	CASSPTRAGTYEQYF	TGTGCCAGCAGCCCTACAAGGGCGGGAACCTACGAGCAGTACTTC
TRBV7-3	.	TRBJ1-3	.	CASSSQAFDSGNTIYF	TGTGCCAGCAGCTCACAGGCATTTGACTCTGGAAACACCATATATTTT
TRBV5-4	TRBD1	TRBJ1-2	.	CASSLPYGQGGGYTF	TGTGCCAGCAGCTTACCCTACGGACAGGGGGGAGGCTACACCTTC
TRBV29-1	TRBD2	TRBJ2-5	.	CSTRTSGRSGETQYF	TGCAGCACACGGACTAGCGGGAGGAGCGGAGAGACCCAGTACTTC
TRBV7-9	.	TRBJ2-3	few	CASSPTGTPSTDTQYF	TGTGCCAGCAGCCCAACCGGGACACCAAGCACAGATACGCAGTATTTT
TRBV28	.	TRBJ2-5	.	CASSVEGTQYF	TGTGCCAGCAGTGTGGAAGGGACCCAGTACTTC
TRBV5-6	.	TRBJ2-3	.	CASSSLITDTQYF	TGTGCCAGCAGCTCCCTGATCACAGATACGCAGTATTTT
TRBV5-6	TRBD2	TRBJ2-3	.	CASSPGLAGDTQYF	TGTGCCAGCAGCCCGGGACTAGCGGGAGATACGCAGTATTTT
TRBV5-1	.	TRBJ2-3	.	CASSTGSTDTQYF	TGCGCCAGCAGCACAGGAAGCACAGATACGCAGTATTTT
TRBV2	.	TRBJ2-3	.	CASSGRAASTDTQYF	TGTGCCAGCAGCGGGCGGGCTGCTAGCACAGATACGCAGTATTTT
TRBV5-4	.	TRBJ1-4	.	CASSPGATEKLFF	TGTGCCAGCAGCCCGGGGGCCACTGAAAAACTGTTTTTT
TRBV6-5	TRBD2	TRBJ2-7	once	CATGGAGYEQYF	TGTGCCACCGGGGGGGCCGGGTACGAGCAGTACTTC
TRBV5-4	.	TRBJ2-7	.	CASSLAKTGEQYF	TGTGCCAGCAGCTTGGCCAAAACAGGCGAGCAGTACTTC
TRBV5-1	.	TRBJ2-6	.	CASSLRSGANVLTF	TGCGCCAGCAGCTTGAGATCTGGGGCCAACGTCCTGACTTTC